The 14 T cell receptor beta chains presented below share a single source sample, sequenced in a study of beta chain features in type 1 diabetes. Points from the study as a whole: In every one of the four CD4+ subsets, TCRB CDR3s were moderately but significantly shorter in Type 1 diabetes patients.

No antigen is known for these receptors. Of the isolated RNA, all was reverse transcribed, and so the sequenced material was expressed TCRB transcripts. Assay used: immunoSEQ multiplex PCR; TCRdb lists only in-frame clones, some missing. Among 600,000 or so clones listed, 9.5% to 15% were seen once. What was sequenced was naive CD4+ T cells from blood. The receptors stem from a man aged 25 to 45 with type 1 diabetes.

The rearrangement links TRBV6-1 to TRBJ2-1; D is uncertain. The CDR3 contains 15 residues. Germline assignment: CDR1 MNHNS and CDR2 SASEGT. V dropped 7 bases and J dropped 4 bases, with 17 bases sitting between them. The CDR3 nucleotides are TGTGCCAGCATTCTCGCCAGCCCCGAATACAATGAGCAGTTCTTC. It is translated as CASILASPEYNEQFF.

CDR3 sequence: CASSPRASPNTGELFF. The CDR3 coding sequence is TGTGCCAGCAGCCCCCGGGCGTCCCCGAACACCGGGGAGCTGTTTTTT. The chain combines TRBV11-3 with TRBJ2-2, with unresolved D. The CDR3 is made up of 16 amino acids. CDR1 SGHNT and CDR2 YENEEA come from the germline V gene. The ends were cut back, 5 bases at V and 0 bases at J, with 13 bases in the middle.

The rearrangement uses TRBV11-2 and TRBJ2-7; D assignment may be TRBD1 or TRBD2 (5 bases each). Germline CDR1 reads SGHAT; CDR2 reads FQNNGV. V was clipped by 5 bases and J by 1 base, with 15 bases between them. The CDR3 runs 15 residues. CDR3 amino acids: CASSRHGASSYEQYF. The CDR3 bases are TGTGCCAGCAGCCGCCACGGGGCCTCTTCCTACGAGCAGTACTTC.

In DNA form, the CDR3 reads TGCGCCAGCAGCTCGTTGACAGGGAGAGTACCTTCTTTGCAGTTCTTC. It specifies CASSSLTGRVPSLQFF. The V call is TRBV5-1, the J call TRBJ2-1, with 7 positions matching TRBD1. The CDR3 length is 16 residues. The J segment lost 12 bases and the V segment lost 3 bases, leaving 18 bases of the junction unmatched. From germline, CDR1 is SGHRS and CDR2 YFSETQ. The entire variable domain, with the rest obtained from reference TRBV5-1 and TRBJ2-1, is as follows: KAGVTQTPRYLIKTRGQQVTLSCSPISGHRSVSWYQQTPGQGLQFLFEYFSETQRNKGNFPGRFSGRQFSNSRSEMNVSTLELGDSALYLCASSSLTGRVPSLQFFGPGTRLTVL.

This chain connects TRBV2 to TRBJ2-3; D is perhaps TRBD1 or TRBD2 (5 bases each). Trimming pared 3 bases from V and 3 bases from J, leaving 16 bases between. CDR3 length: 16 amino acids. CDR1 and CDR2 from the germline V gene are SNHLY and FYNNEI. DNA of the CDR3: TGTGCCAGCAGTGACGGGGCAGCAGGGCCTACAGATACGCAGTATTTT. This translates into CASSDGAAGPTDTQYF.

This clone showed up just a few times. The chain is built from TRBV18 and TRBJ2-1, with D possibly matching TRBD1 (5 bases). The CDR3 covers 14 residues. Germline V gene sequence: CDR1 KGHSH, CDR2 LQKENI. V was trimmed by 0 bases and J by 10 bases, leaving 13 bases between them. The CDR3 is CASSPPKGIGEQFF. DNA for the CDR3: TGTGCCAGCTCACCACCCAAGGGGATTGGGGAGCAGTTCTTC.

The chain carries TRBV30 and TRBJ2-7, with D possibly matching TRBD1 (6 bases). The germline V and J ends were trimmed by 5 bases and 6 bases, with 14 bases remaining between them. CDR3 length: 12 residues. The germline V gene has CDR1 GTSNPN and CDR2 SVGIG (reference sequence). The CDR3 is CAWGIQGGEQYF. The CDR3 coding sequence is TGTGCCTGGGGGATACAGGGCGGCGAGCAGTACTTC.

This chain links TRBV29-1 with TRBJ2-5, with D unresolved. The CDR3 covers 13 residues. CDR1 and CDR2 from the germline V gene are SQVTM and ANQGSEA. V was clipped by 2 bases and J by 2 bases, with 9 bases between them. The CDR3 nucleotides are TGCAGCGTTGAAAGGTTAGAACAAGAGACCCAGTACTTC. It codes for CSVERLEQETQYF.

There are a few counts of this clone. The rearrangement uses TRBV5-8 and TRBJ2-1, with D possibly TRBD1 on 7 matching bases. V lost 7 bases, J lost 0 bases, and 11 bases lay in between. The CDR3 length is 14 residues. The germline V gene encodes CDR1 SGHTS and CDR2 YDEGEE. The CDR3 bases are TGTGCCAGCGGAGGGGGCGCCTCCTACAATGAGCAGTTCTTC. Protein sequence: CASGGGASYNEQFF.

This clone was seen a handful of times. The chain employs TRBV19 and TRBJ2-1, with TRBD2 identical over 11 bases. Germline V gives CDR1 LNHDA, CDR2 SQIVND (reference sequence). V shed 6 bases and J 6 bases; nucleotides not matched to a gene: 7. The CDR3 is 15 amino acids. CDR3 nucleotides: TGTGCCAGTAGCCATAGCGGGGGGGTCTCCAATGAGCAGTTCTTC. Protein sequence: CASSHSGGVSNEQFF.

The table lists this clone with a few counts. V gene TRBV6-6 combines with J gene TRBJ2-1; 7 nucleotides line up with TRBD1. This CDR3 comprises 15 residues. Germline V gene data show CDR1 as MNHNY and CDR2 as SVGAGI (reference sequence). With 0 bases clipped from V and 11 bases from J, the junction kept 10 bases outside the gene matches. CDR3 coding DNA: TGTGCCAGCAGTTACTCGGGACAGCCTACCGTTCAGCAGTTCTTC. Translated: CASSYSGQPTVQQFF.

This rearrangement joins TRBV14 to TRBJ2-7; D gene unclear. Trimming stripped 2 bases from V and 0 bases from J, with 8 bases between. The CDR3 is made up of 14 amino acids. The germline V gene has CDR1 SGHDN and CDR2 FVKESK. CDR3 in amino acids: CASSQWQSSYEQYF. The CDR3 DNA reads TGTGCCAGCAGCCAATGGCAGAGCTCCTACGAGCAGTACTTC.

A few counts support this clone. The V gene is TRBV10-3, the J gene TRBJ2-2; D call uncertain. Germline lookup yields CDR1 ENHRY and CDR2 SYGVKD. The V end was cut by 3 bases, the J end by 7 bases, with 9 bases between. The CDR3 spans 13 residues. Written as DNA, the CDR3 is TGTGCCATCAGTGAAAGAGCGTACGGGGAGCTGTTTTTT. Translated, it gives CAISERAYGELFF.

This clone appeared a few times. V gene TRBV7-9 combines with J gene TRBJ1-1; D gene ambiguous. CDR1 is SEHNR and CDR2 is FQNEAQ in the germline V gene (reference sequence). The V end was cut by 2 bases, the J end by 3 bases, with 7 bases between. The CDR3 covers 13 residues. The CDR3 DNA reads TGTGCCAGCAGCTTACAGAGGGACACTGAAGCTTTCTTT. It specifies CASSLQRDTEAFF.